This T cell receptor beta chain comes out of a study of shared T cell receptors in the human thymus. V gave up 6 bases and J gave up 2 bases, with 17 bases separating them. The germline gives CDR1 KGHSH, CDR2 LQKENI. CDR3 length equals 15 residues. Produced via immunoSEQ multiplex PCR; TCRdb's table is partial and in-frame only. Of some 720,000 clones listed, around 87% are singletons. The same data also contributed to another study, on human thymus T cells. That source notes: Thymic samples were excised during corrective heart operations.

The V and J genes are TRBV18 and TRBJ2-7; D unresolved. This clonotype was sampled from a boy in the first two years of life with a congenital heart defect. The sample comprised thymocytes. The DNA for the CDR3 is TGTGCCAGCTCCCCGCGAGGTGGAGTGACCTACGAGCAGTACTTC. Translating it yields CASSPRGGVTYEQYF.